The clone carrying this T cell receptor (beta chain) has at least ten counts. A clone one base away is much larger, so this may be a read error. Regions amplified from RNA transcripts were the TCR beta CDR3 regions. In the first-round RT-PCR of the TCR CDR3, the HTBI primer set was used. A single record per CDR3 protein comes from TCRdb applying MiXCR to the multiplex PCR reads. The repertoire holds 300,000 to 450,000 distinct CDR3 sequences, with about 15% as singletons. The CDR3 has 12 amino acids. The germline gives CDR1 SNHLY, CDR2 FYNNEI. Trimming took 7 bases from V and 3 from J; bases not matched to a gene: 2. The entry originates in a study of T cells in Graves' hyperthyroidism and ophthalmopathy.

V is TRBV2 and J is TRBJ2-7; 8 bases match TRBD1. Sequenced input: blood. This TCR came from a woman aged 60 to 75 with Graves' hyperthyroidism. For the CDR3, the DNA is TGTGCCAGCAAAGGACAGGGCTACGAGCAGTACTTC. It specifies CASKGQGYEQYF.